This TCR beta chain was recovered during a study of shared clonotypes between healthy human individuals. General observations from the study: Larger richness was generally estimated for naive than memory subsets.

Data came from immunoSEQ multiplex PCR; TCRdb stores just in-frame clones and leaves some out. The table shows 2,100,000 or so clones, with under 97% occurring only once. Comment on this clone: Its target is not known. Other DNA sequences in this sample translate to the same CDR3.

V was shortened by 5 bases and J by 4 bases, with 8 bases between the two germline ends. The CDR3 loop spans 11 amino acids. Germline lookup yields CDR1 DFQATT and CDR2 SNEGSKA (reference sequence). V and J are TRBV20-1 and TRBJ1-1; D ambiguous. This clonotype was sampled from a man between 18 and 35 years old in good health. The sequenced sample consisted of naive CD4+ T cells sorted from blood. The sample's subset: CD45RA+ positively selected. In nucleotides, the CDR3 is TGCAGTGCTCAGGCAGGCACTGAAGCTTTCTTT. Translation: CSAQAGTEAFF.